Each of the 14 T cell receptor beta chains below was sequenced from the same sample in a study of blood T cell repertoires in COVID-19. Measured with immunoSEQ multiplex PCR; TCRdb has only the in-frame clones, and not every one. The table records hundreds of thousands of clones, over 75% of them present only once. The specimen was PBMCs or T cells enriched from blood (not recorded which). These receptor sequences come from a woman in her 40s who had recovered from COVID-19.

The chain combines TRBV28 with TRBJ2-3, with 7 bases fitting TRBD2. Per germline, CDR1 MDHEN and CDR2 SYDVKM. V lost 7 bases to trimming and J lost 2 bases; unmatched junction nucleotides: 6. The CDR3 is made up of 14 amino acids. For the CDR3, the DNA is TGTGCCAGCACTATCGGACTAGTCACAGATACGCAGTATTTT. Its translation is CASTIGLVTDTQYF.

V is TRBV7-2 and J is TRBJ2-7; perhaps TRBD1 as D (6 bases). The CDR3 has 14 residues. With 5 bases removed from V and 0 bases from J, the gap between germline ends came to 11 bases. Germline V CDR1 and CDR2: SGHTA, FQGNSA. The CDR3 region has the DNA TGTGCCAGCAGCAGACGACAGGTCTCCTACGAGCAGTACTTC. This codes for CASSRRQVSYEQYF. The complete variable domain, with remaining parts taken from reference TRBV7-2 and TRBJ2-7, reads GAGVSQSPSNKVTEKGKDVELRCDPISGHTALYWYRQSLGQGLEFLIYFQGNSAPDKSGLPSDRFSAERTGGSVSTLTIQRTQQEDSAVYLCASSRRQVSYEQYFGPGTRLTVT.

The V gene is TRBV5-6, the J gene TRBJ1-2; no definite D call. CDR1 is SGHDT and CDR2 is YYEEEE in the germline V gene. This CDR3 has 11 residues. V was clipped by 4 bases and J by 5 bases, with 6 bases between them. The CDR3 nucleotides read TGTGCCAGCAGCCATGAGTATGGCTACACCTTC. It yields the protein CASSHEYGYTF.

This chain uses TRBV7-2 with TRBJ2-7, with D perhaps TRBD2 (5 bases). Germline V CDR1 and CDR2: SGHTA, FQGNSA. The CDR3 runs to 15 residues. Trimming removed 3 bases at V and 4 bases at J, with 16 bases between. CDR3 protein: CASSFSTATGYEQYF. The CDR3 nucleotides are TGTGCCAGCAGCTTTAGTACAGCCACGGGGTACGAGCAGTACTTC.

In its sample, this clone was seen a few times. The chain uses TRBV15 and TRBJ2-2; D is perhaps TRBD1 (6 bases). Deletions cut 4 bases from V and 3 bases from J, with 9 bases between. The CDR3 sequence is 14 residues long. Germline V gene lookup returns CDR1 LNHNV and CDR2 YYDKDF (reference sequence). The CDR3 coding sequence is TGTGCCACCAGCACAAGACAGGACACCGGGGAGCTGTTTTTT. As protein: CATSTRQDTGELFF. The full variable domain, completed using reference TRBV15 and TRBJ2-2, is DAMVIQNPRYQVTQFGKPVTLSCSQTLNHNVMYWYQQKSSQAPKLLFHYYDKDFNNEADTPDNFQSRRPNTSFCFLDIRSPGLGDTAMYLCATSTRQDTGELFFGEGSRLTVL.

The chain is built from TRBV10-3 and TRBJ1-6; 7 bases match TRBD1. V shed 4 bases, J shed 10 bases, and the junction held 10 bases outside the gene matches. The V gene's germline CDR1 is ENHRY and CDR2 SYGVKD. The CDR3 has 15 residues. CDR3 nucleotide sequence: TGTGCCATCAGTGGCAAGACAGGGATTGAATCACCCCTCCACTTT. Protein product: CAISGKTGIESPLHF.

CDR3 protein: CASTLGQGGDEQYF. DNA of the CDR3: TGCGCCAGCACCCTAGGACAGGGGGGAGACGAGCAGTACTTC. The chain couples TRBV10-1 to TRBJ2-7, with 10 bases aligning to TRBD1. The CDR3 covers 14 residues. CDR1 and CDR2 (germline): WNHNN, SYGVQD (reference sequence). V shed 7 bases and J 5 bases; nucleotides not matched to a gene: 8.

This clone showed up just once. This chain joins TRBV4-2 and TRBJ2-7; 10 bases are a match to TRBD2. After removal of 0 bases from V and 3 bases from J, the junction contained 11 bases not matched to a gene. The CDR3 length is 18 residues. Per germline, CDR1 LGHNA and CDR2 YNFKEQ. DNA of the CDR3: TGTGCCAGCAGCCAAGATGCTAGCGGGAGTTTAGACGTCTACGAGCAGTACTTC. Translating it yields CASSQDASGSLDVYEQYF.

This chain uses TRBV30 with TRBJ2-7, with D possibly TRBD2 on 5 matching bases. This CDR3 is 16 amino acids long. Trimming stripped 0 bases from V and 4 bases from J, with 19 bases between. Germline V CDR1 and CDR2: GTSNPN, SVGIG (reference sequence). The CDR3 sequence is CAWSVSGSLSVYEQYF. The CDR3 DNA sequence: TGTGCCTGGAGTGTAAGCGGCTCGCTGAGTGTATACGAGCAGTACTTC.

This clone was observed once. This chain uses TRBV11-2 with TRBJ2-7; 7 bases align to TRBD1. V shed 2 bases and J 10 bases; nucleotides not matched to a gene: 11. Germline V lookup: CDR1 SGHAT, CDR2 FQNNGV. The CDR3 is 14 amino acids. CDR3 nucleotide sequence: TGTGCCAGCAGCTTACCGGCAGGGGGTGGTACCCAGTACTTC. This codes for CASSLPAGGGTQYF.

The table lists this clone with a count of one. Additional DNA sequences in this sample encode the identical CDR3. The chain joins TRBV18 to TRBJ1-2; D is unresolved. The CDR3 is made up of 11 amino acids. The germline CDR1 and CDR2 sequences are KGHSH and LQKENI. With 5 bases removed from V and 5 bases from J, the gap between germline ends came to 6 bases. Here the CDR3 DNA reads TGTGCCAGCTCATCGGGGTATGGCTACACCTTC. Amino acid sequence: CASSSGYGYTF. Full variable domain (rest looked up from reference TRBV18 and TRBJ1-2): NAGVMQNPRHLVRRRGQEARLRCSPMKGHSHVYWYRQLPEEGLKFMVYLQKENIIDESGMPKERFSAEFPKEGPSILRIQQVVRGDSAAYFCASSSGYGYTFGSGTRLTVV.

The J gene is TRBJ1-5, the V gene TRBV3-1 (or the pseudogene TRBV3-2); D may be TRBD1 (5 bases). In germline, CDR1 is LGHDT, CDR2 YNNKEL (reference sequence). Trimming stripped 0 bases from V and 2 bases from J, with 11 bases between. This CDR3 region has 16 residues. CDR3 DNA sequence: TGTGCCAGCAGCCAAGATGGGGGGAAAGGCAATCAGCCCCAGCATTTT. Protein: CASSQDGGKGNQPQHF.

This chain links TRBV5-1 with TRBJ1-4; possible D gene TRBD1, 5 bases. With 0 bases removed from V and 8 bases from J, the gap between germline ends came to 14 bases. Looked up from germline, CDR1 is SGHRS and CDR2 is YFSETQ. This CDR3 is 15 amino acids long. CDR3 sequence: CASSLETGGREKLFF. In nucleotides, the CDR3 is TGCGCCAGCAGCTTGGAAACAGGAGGGCGGGAAAAACTGTTTTTT.

This rearrangement joins TRBV3-1 (or the pseudogene TRBV3-2) to TRBJ1-3; D perhaps matches TRBD1 (5 bases). The germline gives CDR1 LGHDT, CDR2 YNNKEL (reference sequence). Trimming shortened V by 5 bases and J by 4 bases, and 6 bases separated the two germline ends. The CDR3 is 12 amino acids. This CDR3 is CASSGGGNTIYF. CDR3 nucleotides: TGTGCCAGCAGCGGGGGGGGAAACACCATATATTTT.